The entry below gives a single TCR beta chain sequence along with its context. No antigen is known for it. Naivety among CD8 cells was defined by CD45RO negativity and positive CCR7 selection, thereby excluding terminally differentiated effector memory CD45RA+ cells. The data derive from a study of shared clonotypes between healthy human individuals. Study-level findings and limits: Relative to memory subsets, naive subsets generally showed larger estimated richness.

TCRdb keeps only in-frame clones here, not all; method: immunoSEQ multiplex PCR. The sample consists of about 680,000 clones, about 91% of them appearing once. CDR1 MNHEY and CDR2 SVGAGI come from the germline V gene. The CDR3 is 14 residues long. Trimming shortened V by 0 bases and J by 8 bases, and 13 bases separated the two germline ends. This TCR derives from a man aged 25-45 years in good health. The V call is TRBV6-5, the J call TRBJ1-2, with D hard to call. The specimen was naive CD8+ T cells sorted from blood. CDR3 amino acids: CASSYSMAISGYTF. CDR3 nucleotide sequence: TGTGCCAGCAGTTACTCGATGGCAATTAGCGGCTACACCTTC.